The 26 T cell receptor beta chains in this list originate from one sample, sequenced in a study of cytomegalovirus exposure and HLA in healthy donors. With 60 Vbeta and 13 Jbeta primers, the PCR was carried out. The data were produced by immunoSEQ multiplex PCR, yet TCRdb's version contains in-frame clones alone and is incomplete. Of roughly 80,000 clones listed, about 81% were seen once; the top ten hold about 2.4%. Material: PBMCs. Receptors originate from a woman in her fifties or sixties in good health and CMV-seronegative.

The V gene is TRBV7-2, the J gene TRBJ1-4, with D perhaps matching TRBD1 (6 bases). In germline, CDR1 is SGHTA, CDR2 FQGNSA. Trimming cost V 5 bases and J 7 bases, with 20 bases left between them. The CDR3 is made up of 16 amino acids. CDR3 in DNA: TGTGCCAGCAGCCTCCTAGCAGGAACAGGGCCTGAAAAACTGTTTTTT. Translating gives CASSLLAGTGPEKLFF.

This rearrangement joins TRBV28 to TRBJ1-4; D is uncertain. CDR1 is MDHEN and CDR2 is SYDVKM in the germline V gene. V was shortened by 4 bases and J by 11 bases, with 11 bases between the two germline ends. This CDR3 region has 12 residues. The CDR3 loop reads CASSWATSKLFF. Written as DNA, the CDR3 is TGTGCCAGCAGTTGGGCTACCAGTAAACTGTTTTTT.

The rearrangement joins TRBV6-1 to TRBJ1-4; 7 bases match TRBD1. Germline V lookup: CDR1 MNHNS, CDR2 SASEGT. The length of the CDR3 is 14 residues. V lost 5 bases, J lost 5 bases, and 5 bases stayed unmatched. CDR3 region: CASSTQGGNEKLFF. DNA for the CDR3: TGTGCCAGCAGTACTCAGGGGGGAAATGAAAAACTGTTTTTT.

This sequence joins TRBV5-8 and TRBJ2-2; 14 bases are shared with TRBD2. This CDR3 is 18 amino acids long. Germline V gives CDR1 SGHTS, CDR2 YDEGEE. V trimming: 3 bases; J trimming: 0 bases; junction bases outside the gene matches: 4. The chain's CDR3 is CASSSGLAGDSNTGELFF. CDR3 DNA sequence: TGTGCCAGCAGCTCGGGACTAGCGGGGGACTCGAACACCGGGGAGCTGTTTTTT.

The DNA of the CDR3 is TGTGCCAGCAGTTTGGAGAAGGTCGGGGAGCTGTTTTTT. It specifies CASSLEKVGELFF. The chain is built from TRBV27 and TRBJ2-2; D gene uncertain. Germline V gene lookup returns CDR1 MNHEY and CDR2 SMNVEV (reference sequence). V was shortened by 3 bases and J by 7 bases, with 9 bases between the two germline ends. This CDR3 contains 13 residues.

V gene TRBV6-6 combines with J gene TRBJ2-1; D unclear. The germline V gene has CDR1 MNHNY and CDR2 SVGAGI (reference sequence). The CDR3 runs 14 residues. Trimming pared 4 bases from V and 3 bases from J, leaving 10 bases between. CDR3 nucleotide sequence: TGTGCCAGCAGTTTGGCTAGTGACTACAATGAGCAGTTCTTC. It specifies CASSLASDYNEQFF.

The CDR3 DNA reads as TGTGCCAGCAGTGAAACCTGGGGCTCCCTCGCCGGGGAGCTGTTTTTT. This codes for CASSETWGSLAGELFF. The chain has TRBV6-1 and TRBJ2-2; TRBD1 is a possible D gene (5 bases). This CDR3 is 16 amino acids long. Germline V gene data show CDR1 as MNHNS and CDR2 as SASEGT. V was cut by 2 bases and J by 6 bases, with 16 bases left in between.

CDR3 DNA sequence: TGTGCCAGCAGCTTGCCGGGGGACAGAGCCAAAAACATTCAGTACTTC. It translates to CASSLPGDRAKNIQYF. This chain joins TRBV5-4 and TRBJ2-4; D may be TRBD1 (7 bases). V was pared by 1 base and J by 0 bases, with 11 bases between. CDR3 length: 16 amino acids. CDR1 SGHNT and CDR2 YYREEE come from the germline V gene (reference sequence).

The chain links TRBV27 to TRBJ2-1; D is perhaps TRBD2 (6 bases). V shed 4 bases and J shed 3 bases, with 10 bases lying between them. The germline V gene encodes CDR1 MNHEY and CDR2 SMNVEV (reference sequence). The CDR3 has 14 amino acids. CDR3 loop: CASSWRANYNEQFF. The CDR3 DNA reads as TGTGCCAGCAGTTGGAGGGCTAACTACAATGAGCAGTTCTTC.

This sequence joins TRBV18 and TRBJ1-1; TRBD1 might be the D (5 bases). Germline CDR1 and CDR2: KGHSH and LQKENI. The CDR3 spans 12 residues. Trimming removed 6 bases at V and 6 bases at J, with 11 bases between. As DNA, the CDR3 is TGTGCCAGCTCGCAGGGAATATCTGAAGCTTTCTTT. Its protein is CASSQGISEAFF.

The chain links TRBV5-1 to TRBJ2-5; the D gene is possibly TRBD1 (6 bases). This CDR3 has 14 amino acids. V was trimmed by 0 bases and J by 1 base, leaving 7 bases between them. CDR1 SGHRS and CDR2 YFSETQ come from the germline V gene. The CDR3, as DNA: TGCGCCAGCAGCTTGGGACAGGCCCAAGAGACCCAGTACTTC. It is translated as CASSLGQAQETQYF.

In this sample, this clone turned up once. This chain uses TRBV4-1 with TRBJ1-2; TRBD1 might be the D (6 bases). The V gene's germline CDR1 is MGHRA and CDR2 YSYEKL. The CDR3 extends over 15 amino acids. Trimming removed 2 bases from V and 8 bases from J, with 18 bases in between. The CDR3 nucleotides read TGCGCCAGCAGCCAAACACAGGGAAAGAGGGGCGGCTACACCTTC. It encodes CASSQTQGKRGGYTF.

This rearrangement joins TRBV18 to TRBJ2-1; D uncertain. Trimming took off 2 bases at V and 5 bases at J, with 4 bases between the two ends. The CDR3 length is 12 residues. From germline, CDR1 is KGHSH and CDR2 LQKENI. CDR3 bases: TGTGCCAGCTCACCAGGCAACAATGAGCAGTTCTTC. This translates into CASSPGNNEQFF.

The rearrangement uses TRBV5-6 and TRBJ2-1, with a possible D match to TRBD2 (6 bases). Trimming took off 4 bases at V and 6 bases at J, with 23 bases between the two ends. CDR1 is SGHDT and CDR2 is YYEEEE in the germline V gene. There are 17 residues in the CDR3. The CDR3 sequence: CASSALRDQRPSNEQFF. DNA for the CDR3: TGTGCCAGCAGCGCTTTGCGGGACCAACGCCCGTCCAATGAGCAGTTCTTC.

This clone was seen once. The rearrangement uses TRBV4-1 and TRBJ2-6; the match to TRBD1 covers 10 bases. The germline CDR1 and CDR2 sequences are MGHRA and YSYEKL. The CDR3 is made up of 16 amino acids. V was clipped by 5 bases and J by 4 bases; unmatched bases: 5. Here the CDR3 DNA reads TGCGCCAGCAGCGGACAGGGGGGTGGGGGGGCCAACGTCCTGACTTTC. Translated: CASSGQGGGGANVLTF.

V and J are TRBV7-2 and TRBJ2-5; maybe TRBD2 (6 bases). Germline V CDR1 and CDR2: SGHTA, FQGNSA. The CDR3 runs 15 residues. The V end lost 5 bases, the J end lost 5 bases, and 18 bases lay between the germline ends. The CDR3 DNA reads as TGTGCCAGCAGCCCATCGGGCTTTGGAGGGGAGACCCAGTACTTC. Translation gives CASSPSGFGGETQYF.

J is TRBJ1-4 and V is TRBV5-6; the match to TRBD1 covers 8 bases. Germline V lookup: CDR1 SGHDT, CDR2 YYEEEE. Trimming cost V 0 bases and J 8 bases; bases outside gene matches: 9. The CDR3 consists of 16 residues. The CDR3 bases are TGTGCCAGCAGCTTGGGAGGGGGCCGGACAGGGGAAAAACTGTTTTTT. Translation: CASSLGGGRTGEKLFF. The entire variable domain, with the rest obtained from reference TRBV5-6 and TRBJ1-4, is as follows: DAGVTQSPTHLIKTRGQQVTLRCSPKSGHDTVSWYQQALGQGPQFIFQYYEEEERQRGNFPDRFSGHQFPNYSSELNVNALLLGDSALYLCASSLGGGRTGEKLFFGSGTQLSVL.

This chain links TRBV5-6 with TRBJ2-3, with D maybe TRBD2 (6 bases). Per germline, CDR1 SGHDT and CDR2 YYEEEE. V was shortened by 4 bases and J by 2 bases, with 17 bases between the two germline ends. The length of the CDR3 is 16 residues. CDR3 region: CASSPWTRGSTDTQYF. As DNA, the CDR3 is TGTGCCAGCAGCCCTTGGACGCGGGGCTCCACAGATACGCAGTATTTT.

The V call is TRBV10-3, the J call TRBJ1-5; 8 bases agree with TRBD1. The V and J ends lost 0 bases and 7 bases, in that order; junction bases with no gene match: 5. CDR1 is ENHRY and CDR2 is SYGVKD in the germline V gene. The CDR3 length is 15 residues. CDR3 DNA sequence: TGTGCCATCAGTGAGTCTTCAGGGGGCGGGCAGCCCCAGCATTTT. Amino acids: CAISESSGGGQPQHF.

The chain recombines TRBV2 with TRBJ2-1; TRBD1 is a possible D gene (7 bases). The germline V and J ends were trimmed by 3 bases and 7 bases, with 10 bases remaining between them. This CDR3 contains 13 residues. In germline, CDR1 is SNHLY, CDR2 FYNNEI. CDR3 loop: CASSDSGGNEQFF. The CDR3 bases are TGTGCCAGCAGTGACTCAGGGGGGAATGAGCAGTTCTTC.

As regards this clone: Other DNA sequences within the sample encode an identical CDR3. The chain recombines TRBV5-1 with TRBJ1-2; a possible D gene is TRBD1 (5 bases). Germline V CDR1 and CDR2: SGHRS, YFSETQ. CDR3 length equals 14 residues. The V and J ends lost 0 bases and 1 base respectively, with 7 bases between them. CDR3 loop: CASSLGQGNYGYTF. In DNA, the CDR3 is TGCGCCAGCAGCTTGGGGCAGGGTAACTATGGCTACACCTTC.

The chain couples TRBV6-1 to TRBJ2-1; 12 nucleotides match TRBD2. Unmatched junction bases numbered 13, after V lost 3 bases and J lost 10 bases. This CDR3 spans 17 amino acids. Germline-derived CDR1 and CDR2 are MNHNS and SASEGT. CDR3 DNA sequence: TGTGCCAGCAGTGACCCCGGGACTAGCGGGCCGAGGGGGGAGCAGTTCTTC. Protein product: CASSDPGTSGPRGEQFF.

This chain links TRBV2 with TRBJ2-3; 12 nucleotides match TRBD2. The CDR3 covers 20 residues. Germline CDR1 and CDR2: SNHLY and FYNNEI. The trim removed 0 bases at V and 0 bases at J, leaving 10 bases unmatched. In DNA, the CDR3 is TGTGCCAGCAGTGAAGCGGTCCTGACTAGCGGGGGAGCTAGCACAGATACGCAGTATTTT. Its translation is CASSEAVLTSGGASTDTQYF.

V is TRBV15 and J is TRBJ2-1; perhaps TRBD2 as D (6 bases). V was trimmed by 0 bases and J by 9 bases, leaving 18 bases between them. The germline gives CDR1 LNHNV, CDR2 YYDKDF (reference sequence). CDR3 size: 16 residues. In DNA, the CDR3 is TGTGCCACCAGCAGAGATACTCGGGAGAGGGCAGGTGAGCAGTTCTTC. Translating gives CATSRDTRERAGEQFF.

The chain employs TRBV2 and TRBJ2-7, with 7 bases that match TRBD1. The CDR3 runs 15 residues. CDR1 is SNHLY and CDR2 is FYNNEI in the germline V gene. V was clipped by 5 bases and J by 0 bases; unmatched bases: 7. The CDR3 reads CASSIQGRGSYEQYV. In DNA, the CDR3 is TGTGCCAGCAGTATACAGGGGAGAGGCTCCTACGAGCAGTACGTC.

The chain is built from TRBV20-1 and TRBJ1-2; D unclear. CDR1 is DFQATT, CDR2 SNEGSKA, per germline (reference sequence). With 3 bases removed from V and 5 bases from J, the gap between germline ends came to 7 bases. This CDR3 comprises 11 residues. The CDR3 DNA reads TGCAGTGCTAGGAGCGGTTATGGCTACACCTTC. This codes for CSARSGYGYTF.